The source of this TCR beta chain is a study of molecular identifiers for immune sequencing clone quantification. Remarks on this clonotype: A much more abundant neighbour one base away suggests this may be a read error.

Via MiXCR, TCRdb re-called the PCR reads, giving one row per CDR3 protein. The sample contains around 65,000 distinct CDR3 sequences, 15% to 20% of which appear only once. Sorting isolated naive CD8 T cells as CD8+CD4-CCR7+CD45RA+ events. Germline CDR1 reads GTSNPN; CDR2 reads SVGIG (reference sequence). The CDR3 extends over 12 amino acids. Trimming took off 0 bases at V and 8 bases at J, with 9 bases between the two ends. The chain employs TRBV30 and TRBJ2-3; no firm D call. The sequence was obtained from a human donor in good health. Some libraries in this study had Jurkat cell RNA spiked in. Sequencing used naive CD8+ T cells from blood, with Jurkat cell RNA spiked in. The subset is: FACS-sorted CD8+CD4-CCR7+CD45RA+ naive T cells. The CDR3: CAWSVPSGTQYF. The CDR3 DNA follows: TGTGCCTGGAGTGTTCCGTCAGGTACGCAGTATTTT.